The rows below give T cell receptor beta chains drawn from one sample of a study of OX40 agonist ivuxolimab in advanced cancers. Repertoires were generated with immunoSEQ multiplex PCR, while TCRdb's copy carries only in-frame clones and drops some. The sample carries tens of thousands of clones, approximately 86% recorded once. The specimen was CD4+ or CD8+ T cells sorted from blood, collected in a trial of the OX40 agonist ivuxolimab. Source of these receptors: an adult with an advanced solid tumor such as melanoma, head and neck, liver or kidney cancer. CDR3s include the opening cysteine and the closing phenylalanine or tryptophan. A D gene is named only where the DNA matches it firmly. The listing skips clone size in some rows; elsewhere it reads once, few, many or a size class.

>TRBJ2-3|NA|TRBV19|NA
CASSFGYSTDTQYF
TGTGCCAGTAGTTTCGGGTACTCCACAGATACGCAGTATTTT
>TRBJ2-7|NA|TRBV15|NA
CATSRDGRSGPVREQYF
TGTGCCACCAGCAGAGACGGGCGAAGCGGGCCCGTGAGAGAGCAGTACTTC
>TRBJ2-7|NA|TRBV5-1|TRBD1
CASSLSVGTVPYEQYF
TGCGCCAGCAGCTTGTCGGTGGGGACAGTTCCCTACGAGCAGTACTTC
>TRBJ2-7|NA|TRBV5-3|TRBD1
CARSTGTGRHEQYF
TGTGCCAGAAGCACCGGGACAGGCAGACACGAGCAGTACTTC
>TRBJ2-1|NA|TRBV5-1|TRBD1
CASSLGTGSSYNEQFF
TGCGCCAGCAGCTTGGGGACAGGGTCCTCCTACAATGAGCAGTTCTTC
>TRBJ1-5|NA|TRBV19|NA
CASSIERYSNQPQHF
TGTGCCAGTAGTATAGAACGGTATAGCAATCAGCCCCAGCATTTT
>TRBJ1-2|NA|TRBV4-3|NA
CASSQDFRGPNYGYTF
TGCGCCAGCAGCCAAGATTTTCGGGGGCCTAACTATGGCTACACCTTC
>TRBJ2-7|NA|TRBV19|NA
CATSPGASYEQYF
TGTGCCACCTCCCCGGGGGCCTCCTACGAGCAGTACTTC
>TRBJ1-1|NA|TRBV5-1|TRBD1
CASSPGRDRLNTEAFF
TGCGCCAGCAGCCCTGGTAGGGACAGGCTGAACACTGAAGCTTTCTTT
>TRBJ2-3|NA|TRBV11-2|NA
CASSLLAGWGTDTQYF
TGTGCCAGCAGCCTCCTCGCTGGGTGGGGGACAGATACGCAGTATTTT
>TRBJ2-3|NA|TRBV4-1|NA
CASSYGLVGDTQYF
TGCGCCAGCAGCTACGGTTTGGTCGGAGATACGCAGTATTTT
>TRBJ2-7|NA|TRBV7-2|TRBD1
CASSLARQGVYEQYF
TGTGCCAGCAGCTTAGCCCGACAGGGAGTCTACGAGCAGTACTTC
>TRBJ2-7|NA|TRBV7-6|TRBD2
CASSPLTSGGAYEQYF
TGTGCCAGCAGCCCTTTGACTAGCGGGGGGGCCTACGAGCAGTACTTC
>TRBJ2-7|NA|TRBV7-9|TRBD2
CASSRGGRGFHEQYF
TGTGCCAGCAGCCGGGGGGGTAGAGGTTTCCACGAGCAGTACTTC
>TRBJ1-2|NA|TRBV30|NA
CAWRGHGYTF
TGTGCCTGGCGCGGGCATGGCTACACCTTC
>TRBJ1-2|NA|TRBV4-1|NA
CASSQVQAASGYTF
TGCGCCAGCAGCCAAGTGCAGGCTGCTTCCGGCTACACCTTC
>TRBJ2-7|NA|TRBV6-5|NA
CASSSKFPDLLAVIHF
TGTGCCAGCAGTTCAAAATTCCCTGACCTTTTAGCAGTGATACACTTC
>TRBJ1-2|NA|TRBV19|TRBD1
CASSAYGTGYYGYTF
TGTGCCAGTAGTGCCTACGGGACAGGCTACTATGGCTACACCTTC
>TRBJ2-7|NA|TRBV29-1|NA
CSVEDGQSQYEQYF
TGCAGCGTTGAAGACGGACAGAGTCAATACGAGCAGTACTTC
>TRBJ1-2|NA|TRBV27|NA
CASRSGIGYTF
TGTGCCAGCAGGTCAGGGATAGGCTACACCTTC
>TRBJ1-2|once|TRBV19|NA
CASSPFQGNYGYTF
TGTGCCAGTAGTCCCTTCCAGGGGAACTATGGCTACACCTTC
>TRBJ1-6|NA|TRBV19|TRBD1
CASSIVESGGYSPLHF
TGTGCCAGTAGTATTGTCGAGTCAGGGGGCTATTCACCCCTCCACTTT
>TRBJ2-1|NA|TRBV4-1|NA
CASSQETANEQFF
TGCGCCAGCAGCCAAGAGACTGCGAATGAGCAGTTCTTC
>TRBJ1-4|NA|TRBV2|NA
CASSEAHRRGEKLFF
TGTGCCAGCAGTGAAGCCCACAGAAGGGGGGAAAAACTGTTTTTT
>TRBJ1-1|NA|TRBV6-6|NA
CASSYSTVLTEAFF
TGTGCCAGCAGTTACTCGACTGTGCTCACTGAAGCTTTCTTT
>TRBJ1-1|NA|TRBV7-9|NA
CASTGGGTEAFF
TGTGCCAGCACCGGGGGGGGCACTGAAGCTTTCTTT
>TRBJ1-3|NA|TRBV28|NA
CASSNEGIGNTIYF
TGTGCCAGCAGCAACGAGGGTATTGGAAACACCATATATTTT
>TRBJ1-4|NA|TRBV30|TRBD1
CAWSLTGGGWNEKLFF
TGTGCCTGGAGCTTAACCGGAGGGGGCTGGAATGAAAAACTGTTTTTT
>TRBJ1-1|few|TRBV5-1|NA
CASSLGYTEAFF
TGCGCCAGCAGCTTGGGGTACACTGAAGCTTTCTTT
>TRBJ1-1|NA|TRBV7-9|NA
CASSLNSEAFF
TGTGCCAGCAGCTTAAACAGTGAAGCTTTCTTT
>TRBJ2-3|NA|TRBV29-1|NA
CSVEMGRNTQYF
TGCAGCGTTGAAATGGGTCGGAATACGCAGTATTTT
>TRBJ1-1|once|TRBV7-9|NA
CASSTHQIEAFF
TGTGCCAGCAGCACACATCAGATTGAAGCTTTCTTT
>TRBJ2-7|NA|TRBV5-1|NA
CASSLAKLEGAGAYEQYF
TGCGCCAGCAGCTTGGCCAAGTTGGAAGGAGCCGGGGCCTACGAGCAGTACTTC
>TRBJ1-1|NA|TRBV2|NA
CASSRRGGVNTEAFF
TGTGCCAGCAGCCGCCGGGGGGGGGTGAACACTGAAGCTTTCTTT
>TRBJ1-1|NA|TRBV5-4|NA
CASSLDRVGAFF
TGTGCCAGCAGCTTGGACAGGGTAGGAGCTTTCTTT